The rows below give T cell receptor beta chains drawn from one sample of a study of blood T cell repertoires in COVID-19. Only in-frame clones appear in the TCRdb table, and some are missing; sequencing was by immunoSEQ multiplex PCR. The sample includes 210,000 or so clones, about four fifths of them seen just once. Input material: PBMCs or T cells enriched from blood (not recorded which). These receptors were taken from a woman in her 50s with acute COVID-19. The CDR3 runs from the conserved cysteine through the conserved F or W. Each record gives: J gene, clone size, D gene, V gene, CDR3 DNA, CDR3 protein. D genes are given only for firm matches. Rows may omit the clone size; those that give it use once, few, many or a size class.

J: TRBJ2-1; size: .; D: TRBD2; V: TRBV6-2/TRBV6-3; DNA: TGTGCCAGCAGTTACTTCCACCCCGAAAAGCGGGGGGGTCGGTCTGAGCAGTTCTTC; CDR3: CASSYFHPEKRGGRSEQFF
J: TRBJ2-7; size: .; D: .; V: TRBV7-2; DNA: TGTGCCAGCAGCTTCCTAGTACCCTCCTACGAGCAGTACTTC; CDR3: CASSFLVPSYEQYF
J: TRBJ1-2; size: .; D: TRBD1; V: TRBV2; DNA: TGTGCCAGCGAGGACAGGGCCTTCTATGGCTACACCTTC; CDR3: CASEDRAFYGYTF
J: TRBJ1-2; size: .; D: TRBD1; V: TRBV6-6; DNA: TGTGCCAGCAGAAGCCGGGACAGGGCCTATGGCTACACCTTC; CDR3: CASRSRDRAYGYTF
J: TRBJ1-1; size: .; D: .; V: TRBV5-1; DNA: TGCGCCAGCAGCCCGGGGGTCGGGGGGACGAACACTGAAGCTTTCTTT; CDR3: CASSPGVGGTNTEAFF
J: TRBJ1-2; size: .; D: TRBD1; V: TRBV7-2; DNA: TGTGCCAGCAGCGATGGGACAGGGGACTATGGCTACACCTTC; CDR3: CASSDGTGDYGYTF
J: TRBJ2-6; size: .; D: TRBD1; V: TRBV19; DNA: TGTGCCAGTAGTATCGGGACAGGCTCTGGGGCCAACGTCCTGACTTTC; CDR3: CASSIGTGSGANVLTF
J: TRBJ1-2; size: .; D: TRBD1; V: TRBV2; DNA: TGTGCCAGCAGTGACTTCAGGGGGCGTAGCTATGGCTACACCTTC; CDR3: CASSDFRGRSYGYTF
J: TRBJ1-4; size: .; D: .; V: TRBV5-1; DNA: TGCGCCAGCAGCTTGGTCGCAGGGGCGGATACGGAACTGTTTTTT; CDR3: CASSLVAGADTELFF
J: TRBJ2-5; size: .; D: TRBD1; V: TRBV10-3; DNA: TGTGCCGTCTCAGGGGGCGGGGAGACCCAGTACTTC; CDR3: CAVSGGGETQYF
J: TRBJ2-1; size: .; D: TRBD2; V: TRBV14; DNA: TGTGCCAGCAGCCAAGTCTCTGGACTAGCGGCCCGCTACAATGAGCAGTTCTTC; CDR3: CASSQVSGLAARYNEQFF
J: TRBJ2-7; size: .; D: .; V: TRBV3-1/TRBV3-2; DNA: TGTGCCAGCAGCCAAGAGTACAGGGTAGCCGAGCAGTACTTC; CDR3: CASSQEYRVAEQYF
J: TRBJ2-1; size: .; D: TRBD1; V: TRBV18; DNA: TGTGCCAGCTCATCGACAGGGGGTTACAATGAGCAGTTCTTC; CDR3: CASSSTGGYNEQFF
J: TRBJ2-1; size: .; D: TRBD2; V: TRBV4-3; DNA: TGCGCCAGCAGCCAAGATCTAGCGGGAGGGGGCAATGAGCAGTTCTTC; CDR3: CASSQDLAGGGNEQFF
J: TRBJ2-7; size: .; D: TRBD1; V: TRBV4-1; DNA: TGCGCCAGCAGCCAAACTACAACGGGGACAGGGTATGGGTCCTACGAGCAGTACTTC; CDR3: CASSQTTTGTGYGSYEQYF
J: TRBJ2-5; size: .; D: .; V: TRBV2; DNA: TGTGCCAGCCCAGGGTCCGAGACCCAGTACTTC; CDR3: CASPGSETQYF
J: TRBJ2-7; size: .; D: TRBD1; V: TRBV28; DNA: TGTGCCAGCAGGAAGCCGGCAGGGGGCTCCTACGAGCAGTACTTC; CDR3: CASRKPAGGSYEQYF
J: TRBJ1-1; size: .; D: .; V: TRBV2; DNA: TGTGCCAGCAGTACAGGTATGAACACTGAAGCTTTCTTT; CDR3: CASSTGMNTEAFF
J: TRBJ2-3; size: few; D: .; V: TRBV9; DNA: TGTGCCAGCAGCGTAGGAGGCGGAAACACAGATACGCAGTATTTT; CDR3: CASSVGGGNTDTQYF
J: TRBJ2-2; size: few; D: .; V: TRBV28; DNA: TGTGCCACCTCGGGGGAGAGGGCCCATATATGGGGGGAGCTGTTTTTT; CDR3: CATSGERAHIWGELFF
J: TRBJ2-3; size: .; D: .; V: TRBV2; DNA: TGTGCCAGTCTTAGACACACAGATACGCAGTATTTT; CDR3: CASLRHTDTQYF
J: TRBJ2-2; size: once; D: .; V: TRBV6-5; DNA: TGTGCCAGCAGGGCAAACGCCGGGGAGCTGTTTTTT; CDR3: CASRANAGELFF
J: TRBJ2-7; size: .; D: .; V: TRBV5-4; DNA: TGTGCCACTTCGGGAGACTCCTACGAGCAGTACTTC; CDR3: CATSGDSYEQYF
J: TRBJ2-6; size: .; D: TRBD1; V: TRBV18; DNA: TGTGCCAGCTCACCACTTTCGGGACAGGTCCCCTCTGGGGCCAACGTCCTGACTTTC; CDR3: CASSPLSGQVPSGANVLTF
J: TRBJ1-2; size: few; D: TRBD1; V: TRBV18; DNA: TGTGCCAGCTCTCCGGACAGGGGAGATGGCTACACCTTC; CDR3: CASSPDRGDGYTF
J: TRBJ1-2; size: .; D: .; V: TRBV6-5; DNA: TGTGCCAGCAGTTCCACTACAAACTATGGCTACACCTTC; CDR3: CASSSTTNYGYTF
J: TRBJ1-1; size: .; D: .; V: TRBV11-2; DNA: TGTGCCAGCAGCTATCATTTCGAGGCGAACACTGAAGCTTTCTTT; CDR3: CASSYHFEANTEAFF
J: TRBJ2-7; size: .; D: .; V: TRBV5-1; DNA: TGCGCCAGCAGCTCGTCGGGGGGCGTATACGAGCAGTACTTC; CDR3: CASSSSGGVYEQYF
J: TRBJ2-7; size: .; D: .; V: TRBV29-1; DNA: TGCAGCGCCGGCGGGGAGGCGCGCTACGAGCAGTACTTC; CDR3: CSAGGEARYEQYF
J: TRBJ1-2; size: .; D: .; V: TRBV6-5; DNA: TGTGCCAGCAGTCGGTTGGGCAACGGCTACACCTTC; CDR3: CASSRLGNGYTF
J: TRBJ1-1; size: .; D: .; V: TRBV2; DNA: TGTGCCAGCAGTGCTCAGGGGTCGAACACTGAAGCTTTCTTT; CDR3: CASSAQGSNTEAFF
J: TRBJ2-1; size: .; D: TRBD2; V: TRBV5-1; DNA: TGCGCCACCCGGTTTGGCGGGGGGGCCATCGATGAGCAGTTCTTC; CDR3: CATRFGGGAIDEQFF
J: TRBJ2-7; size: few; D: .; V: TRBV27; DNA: TGTGCCAGCAGTTCGCAGAGACAGGCCCCGCTGTACGAGCAGTACTTC; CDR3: CASSSQRQAPLYEQYF
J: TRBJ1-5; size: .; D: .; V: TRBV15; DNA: TGTGCCACCAGCAGGGACAAATATCAGCCCCAGCATTTT; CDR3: CATSRDKYQPQHF
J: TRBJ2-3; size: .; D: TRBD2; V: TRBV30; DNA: TGTGCCTGGAGTCATAGGACTAGCGGCGTCTCAACAGATACGCAGTATTTT; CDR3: CAWSHRTSGVSTDTQYF
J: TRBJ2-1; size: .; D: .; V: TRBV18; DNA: TGTGCCAGCTCACCCCTAGTCGGTCGGGATGAGCAGTTCTTC; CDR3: CASSPLVGRDEQFF
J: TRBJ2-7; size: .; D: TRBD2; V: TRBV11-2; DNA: TGTGCCAGCAGCTTAGATATGTCTAGCGGGAGGTACGAGCAGTACTTC; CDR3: CASSLDMSSGRYEQYF
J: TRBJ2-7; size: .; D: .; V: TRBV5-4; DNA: TGTGCCAGCAGCCCAGGGCCCCGATCCTACGAGCAGTACTTC; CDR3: CASSPGPRSYEQYF
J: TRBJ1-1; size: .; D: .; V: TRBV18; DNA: TGTGCCAGCTCACCACCTGGCGGTGCCCAGGGAGCTTTCTTT; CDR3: CASSPPGGAQGAFF
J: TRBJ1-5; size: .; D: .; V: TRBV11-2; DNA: TGTGCCAGCAGCCTAGAGCCCGGACAGAATCAGCCCCAGCATTTT; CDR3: CASSLEPGQNQPQHF
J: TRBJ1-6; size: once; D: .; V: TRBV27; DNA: TGTGCCAGCAGATTGAGCTCCTATAATTCACCCCTCCACTTT; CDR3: CASRLSSYNSPLHF
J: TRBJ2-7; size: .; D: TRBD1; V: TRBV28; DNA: TGTGCCAGCAGTAAACTCCAGGGGGCGCAGATCTACGAGCAGTACTTC; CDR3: CASSKLQGAQIYEQYF
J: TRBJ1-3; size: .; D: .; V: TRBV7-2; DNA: TGTGCCAGCAGCTTGGGGAGGGTGGGAGGAAACACCATATATTTT; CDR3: CASSLGRVGGNTIYF
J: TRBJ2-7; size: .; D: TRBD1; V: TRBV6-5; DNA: TGTGCCAGCAGTTACAAACCGGGACAGGCAGCCTACGAGCAGTACTTC; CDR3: CASSYKPGQAAYEQYF
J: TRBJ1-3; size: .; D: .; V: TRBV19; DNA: TGTGCCAGTAGTATTTTACAGGGCTCTGGAAACACCATATATTTT; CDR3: CASSILQGSGNTIYF
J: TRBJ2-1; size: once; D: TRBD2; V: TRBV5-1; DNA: TGCGCCAGCAGCTTGGGGGGACTAAACAATGAGCAGTTCTTC; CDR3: CASSLGGLNNEQFF
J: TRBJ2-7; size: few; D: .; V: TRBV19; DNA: TGTGCCAGTAGTAACGCGCTAGGAGGCTACGAGCAGTACTTC; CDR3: CASSNALGGYEQYF
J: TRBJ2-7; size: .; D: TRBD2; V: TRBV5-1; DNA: TGCGCCAGCAGCTTACAGCGGGGGATATCCTACGAGCAGTACTTC; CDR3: CASSLQRGISYEQYF
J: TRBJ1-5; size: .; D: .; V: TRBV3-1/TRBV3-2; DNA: TGTGCCAGCAGCCCTCAAGCCGATCAGCCCCAGCATTTT; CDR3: CASSPQADQPQHF
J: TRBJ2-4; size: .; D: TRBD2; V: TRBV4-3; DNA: TGCGCCAGCAGCCAAGAATGGATAGCGGGAGCGGGCATTCAGTACTTC; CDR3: CASSQEWIAGAGIQYF
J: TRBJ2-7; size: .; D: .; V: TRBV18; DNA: TGTGCCAGCTCACCACTGGACTCATCTGGGGAGCAGTACTTC; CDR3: CASSPLDSSGEQYF
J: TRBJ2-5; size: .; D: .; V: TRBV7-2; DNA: TGTGCCAGCAGCTTAGCGAGCGGCCCGTGGGAGACCCAGTACTTC; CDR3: CASSLASGPWETQYF
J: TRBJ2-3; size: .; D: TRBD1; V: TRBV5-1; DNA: TGCGCCAGCAGCTGGGGACAGATCACAGATACGCAGTATTTT; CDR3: CASSWGQITDTQYF